This T cell receptor (beta chain) was obtained from a study of OX40 agonist ivuxolimab in advanced cancers. TCRdb's copy holds only in-frame clones and misses some; the assay was immunoSEQ multiplex PCR. The repertoire consists of about 62,000 clones, with about four fifths occurring once and the leading ten covering about a tenth. The CDR3 length is 16 residues. V shed 4 bases and J 1 base; nucleotides not matched to a gene: 4. Germline-derived CDR1 and CDR2 are SGHRS and YFSETQ. The TCR comes from an adult with an advanced solid tumor such as melanoma, head and neck, liver or kidney cancer. The sequenced sample was CD4+ or CD8+ T cells sorted from blood, obtained in a trial of the OX40 agonist ivuxolimab. The V and J genes are TRBV5-1 and TRBJ2-5; TRBD2 agrees at 13 bases. CDR3 amino acids: CASSPTSGGGQETQYF. CDR3 DNA: TGCGCCAGCAGCCCAACTAGCGGGGGGGGCCAAGAGACCCAGTACTTC.